This entry lists 27 T cell receptor beta chains sequenced from one sample in a study of blood T cell repertoires in COVID-19. Profiling relied on immunoSEQ multiplex PCR, and the TCRdb table lists in-frame clones only, not all of them. The sample contains over 200,000 clones, 84% of which appear only once. The sample taken for sequencing was peripheral blood. The receptors come from an elderly woman with active or convalescent COVID-19.

The chain carries TRBV20-1 and TRBJ1-2; 7 bases are shared with TRBD1. This CDR3 has 15 amino acids. In germline, CDR1 is DFQATT, CDR2 SNEGSKA (reference sequence). J gave up 6 bases and V 3 bases, and 13 bases lay outside the gene matches. As DNA, the CDR3 is TGCAGTGCTAGTCCTGGACAGGAACTCCAGAATGGCTACACCTTC. This translates into CSASPGQELQNGYTF.

This chain links TRBV4-3 with TRBJ2-2; a possible D gene is TRBD2 (6 bases). Trimming shortened V by 0 bases and J by 7 bases, and 18 bases separated the two germline ends. The CDR3 extends over 17 amino acids. Germline V lookup: CDR1 LGHNA, CDR2 YSLEER. The CDR3 DNA sequence: TGCGCCAGCAGCCAAGACACCCTAGGAGGGCCGGGCGGGGAGCTGTTTTTT. Its translation: CASSQDTLGGPGGELFF.

The DNA of the CDR3 is TGCGCCAGCAGCGGCGGAGGCCAAGAGACCCAGTACTTC. Translating gives CASSGGGQETQYF. The genes are TRBV5-1 and TRBJ2-5; TRBD2 might be the D (5 bases). V was trimmed by 4 bases and J by 1 base, leaving 8 bases between them. Germline assignment: CDR1 SGHRS and CDR2 YFSETQ. This CDR3 spans 13 amino acids.

This clone was seen a few times. This chain joins TRBV4-3 and TRBJ2-7; 7 bases are shared with TRBD1. Per germline, CDR1 LGHNA and CDR2 YSLEER. The CDR3 has 16 residues. The V and J ends lost 0 bases and 5 bases, in that order; junction bases with no gene match: 10. The CDR3 sequence is CASSQEAYRGIDEQYF. The CDR3, as DNA: TGCGCCAGCAGCCAAGAAGCTTACAGGGGTATTGACGAGCAGTACTTC.

The V call is TRBV6-5, the J call TRBJ1-2; D is undetermined. V was clipped by 4 bases and J by 5 bases, with 14 bases between them. The CDR3 extends over 14 amino acids. Germline CDR1 reads MNHEY; CDR2 reads SVGAGI. The CDR3 DNA follows: TGTGCCAGCAGTTCCGCCGCCGGTTTGTATGGCTACACCTTC. This sequence encodes CASSSAAGLYGYTF.

This clone was counted between two and nine times. V is TRBV3-1 (or the pseudogene TRBV3-2) and J is TRBJ2-3; 8 bases line up with TRBD2. Trimming took 0 bases from V and 15 from J; bases not matched to a gene: 8. The CDR3 length is 13 residues. Germline assignment: CDR1 LGHDT and CDR2 YNNKEL (reference sequence). The CDR3 region is CASSQDQATSAYF. The CDR3 region has the DNA TGTGCCAGCAGCCAAGATCAGGCGACTAGCGCTTATTTT.

The V call is TRBV12-5, the J call TRBJ2-5; D unresolved. The ends were cut back, 0 bases at V and 4 bases at J, with 9 bases in the middle. The CDR3 is 14 residues long. The germline V gene encodes CDR1 LGHNT and CDR2 FRNRAP. The CDR3 reads CASGLVLPPETQYF. The CDR3 DNA reads TGTGCTAGTGGTTTGGTACTTCCTCCAGAGACCCAGTACTTC.

The gene calls are TRBV6-2 or TRBV6-3 and TRBJ2-7; possible D gene TRBD2, 5 bases. This CDR3 is built from 12 residues. The ends were cut back, 2 bases at V and 5 bases at J, with 7 bases in the middle. Germline lookup yields CDR1 MNHEY and CDR2 SVGEGT. CDR3 protein: CASSYPGNEQYF. In nucleotides, the CDR3 is TGTGCCAGCAGTTACCCGGGGAACGAGCAGTACTTC.

The V gene is TRBV14, the J gene TRBJ1-1; 12 bases agree with TRBD1. The J segment lost 5 bases and the V segment lost 4 bases, leaving 8 bases of the junction unmatched. The CDR3 covers 16 residues. The germline V gene has CDR1 SGHDN and CDR2 FVKESK. CDR3 nucleotide sequence: TGTGCCAGCAGCCCGGGACAGGGGGCGATTTGGACTGAAGCTTTCTTT. Its protein product is CASSPGQGAIWTEAFF.

In DNA form, the CDR3 reads TGTGCCAGCAGCCAAACTATGATACAAGAGACCCAGTACTTC. Residues: CASSQTMIQETQYF. V usage is TRBV14 and J usage is TRBJ2-5; D is uncertain. V was pared by 2 bases and J by 2 bases, with 9 bases between. The CDR3 consists of 14 residues. Germline assignment: CDR1 SGHDN and CDR2 FVKESK.

The chain has TRBV6-5 and TRBJ1-2; TRBD1 agrees at 8 bases. This CDR3 has 14 amino acids. The trim removed 10 bases at V and 2 bases at J, leaving 9 bases unmatched. Germline CDR1 and CDR2: MNHEY and SVGAGI. CDR3 in DNA: TGTGCCACCCAGGGGGCCCCCTTCAACTATGGCTACACCTTC. It translates to CATQGAPFNYGYTF.

The chain combines TRBV3-1 (or the pseudogene TRBV3-2) with TRBJ1-3; TRBD1 matches at 7 bases. This CDR3 comprises 14 residues. J lost 2 bases, V lost 4 bases, and 2 bases had no gene match. Per germline, CDR1 LGHDT and CDR2 YNNKEL (reference sequence). The CDR3 DNA reads as TGTGCCAGCAGCCCCAGGGGGGCTGGAAACACCATATATTTT. Amino acid sequence: CASSPRGAGNTIYF.

V usage is TRBV30 and J usage is TRBJ1-1; 11 nucleotides align to TRBD1. This CDR3 has 15 amino acids. The germline V gene encodes CDR1 GTSNPN and CDR2 SVGIG (reference sequence). Here the CDR3 DNA reads TGTGAACAATGGGGACAGGGGGGGTTTTTGACTGAAGCTTTCTTT. Translating it yields CEQWGQGGFLTEAFF.

V and J are TRBV5-1 and TRBJ2-3; 10 bases map to TRBD1. Germline V gene sequence: CDR1 SGHRS, CDR2 YFSETQ. The length of the CDR3 is 16 residues. Trimming cost V 4 bases and J 5 bases; bases outside gene matches: 10. The CDR3 DNA is TGCGCCAGCAGCCTTAGACAGGGGGCTAGGAGAGATACGCAGTATTTT. This gives the protein CASSLRQGARRDTQYF.

The chain links TRBV29-1 to TRBJ2-3; 9 nucleotides line up with TRBD2. Germline assignment: CDR1 SQVTM and CDR2 ANQGSEA. Trimming took 8 bases from V and 0 from J; bases not matched to a gene: 6. CDR3 length equals 14 residues. CDR3 in DNA: TGCAGCTTCACTAGCGGGTCTAGCACAGATACGCAGTATTTT. Amino acid sequence: CSFTSGSSTDTQYF.

The chain joins TRBV27 to TRBJ2-7; no clear D gene. Looked up from germline, CDR1 is MNHEY and CDR2 is SMNVEV (reference sequence). Trimming left V 0 bases short and J 3 bases short, with 12 bases between. The length of the CDR3 is 15 residues. CDR3 DNA sequence: TGTGCCAGCAGTTTATCGGGCGTGGTTGGCTACGAGCAGTACTTC. It encodes CASSLSGVVGYEQYF.

The chain uses TRBV7-2 and TRBJ2-1, with D maybe TRBD1 (6 bases). The germline V gene encodes CDR1 SGHTA and CDR2 FQGNSA. The CDR3 loop spans 12 amino acids. The V and J ends lost 6 bases and 10 bases respectively, with 13 bases between them. As DNA, the CDR3 is TGTGCCAGCAGGGATACAGGGTACGAGCAGTTCTTC. Protein: CASRDTGYEQFF.

J is TRBJ2-3 and V is TRBV5-8; 8 nucleotides align to TRBD2. The CDR3 contains 17 residues. The germline CDR1 and CDR2 sequences are SGHTS and YDEGEE. V trimming: 1 base; J trimming: 0 bases; junction bases outside the gene matches: 7. The CDR3 DNA is TGTGCCAGCAGCTTGACGGTTGCTAGCGGGAGCACAGATACGCAGTATTTT. It yields the protein CASSLTVASGSTDTQYF.

This chain uses TRBV18 with TRBJ2-5, with 12 bases matching TRBD2. In germline, CDR1 is KGHSH, CDR2 LQKENI. The trim removed 4 bases at V and 5 bases at J, leaving 5 bases unmatched. The CDR3 is 15 amino acids. The CDR3: CASSRRLAGVETQYF. The CDR3 nucleotides read TGTGCCAGCTCACGGAGACTAGCGGGAGTGGAGACCCAGTACTTC.

The gene calls are TRBV30 and TRBJ2-5; 9 bases fit TRBD2. CDR1 is GTSNPN and CDR2 is SVGIG in the germline V gene (reference sequence). The junction had 11 bases not matched to a gene; V was cut back by 4 bases and J by 2 bases. The CDR3 is 16 residues long. The CDR3 is CAWTAGTSYRQETQYF. Written as DNA, the CDR3 is TGTGCCTGGACCGCCGGGACTAGCTATCGTCAAGAGACCCAGTACTTC.

The rearrangement uses TRBV5-1 and TRBJ2-7, with D hard to call. Germline V lookup: CDR1 SGHRS, CDR2 YFSETQ. The CDR3 runs 14 residues. The V end was cut by 0 bases, the J end by 7 bases, with 14 bases between. Here the CDR3 reads CASSLGAAAREQYF. The CDR3 DNA sequence: TGCGCCAGCAGCTTGGGGGCAGCCGCTCGGGAGCAGTACTTC. Using reference TRBV5-1 and TRBJ2-7 for the parts outside the CDR3, the full variable domain is KAGVTQTPRYLIKTRGQQVTLSCSPISGHRSVSWYQQTPGQGLQFLFEYFSETQRNKGNFPGRFSGRQFSNSRSEMNVSTLELGDSALYLCASSLGAAAREQYFGPGTRLTVT.

The chain has TRBV19 and TRBJ1-2; D might be TRBD1 (6 bases). The CDR3 loop spans 15 amino acids. CDR1 LNHDA and CDR2 SQIVND come from the germline V gene (reference sequence). Between the trimmed V and J ends, which lost 3 bases and 5 bases, there was a span of 16 bases. Written as DNA, the CDR3 is TGTGCCAGTAGTATTTTAGGGGGAAATGGTTATGGCTACACCTTC. Its translation: CASSILGGNGYGYTF.

This clone was counted many times. The gene calls are TRBV3-1 (or the pseudogene TRBV3-2) and TRBJ2-7; D unclear. The CDR3 totals 14 residues. The germline CDR1 and CDR2 sequences are LGHDT and YNNKEL (reference sequence). V lost 0 bases to trimming and J lost 0 bases, with 6 bases between them. The chain's CDR3 is CASSQEHYSYEQYF. Written as DNA, the CDR3 is TGTGCCAGCAGCCAAGAACATTACTCCTACGAGCAGTACTTC.

The V call is TRBV4-3, the J call TRBJ2-1; no firm D call. V lost 0 bases and J lost 9, with 6 bases in between. The CDR3 loop spans 12 amino acids. Germline V gene sequence: CDR1 LGHNA, CDR2 YSLEER. The CDR3 DNA sequence: TGCGCCAGCAGCCAAGAAATCGGTGAGCAGTTCTTC. Encoded protein: CASSQEIGEQFF.

V usage is TRBV5-6 and J usage is TRBJ1-2; maybe TRBD1 (5 bases). The germline gives CDR1 SGHDT, CDR2 YYEEEE. Trimming took 1 base from V and 7 from J, leaving 11 bases between them. The CDR3 runs 13 residues. CDR3 region: CASSLYGQGGYTF. CDR3 sequence (DNA): TGTGCCAGCAGCTTGTACGGGCAGGGTGGCTACACCTTC.

This clone was found once. The J gene is TRBJ2-7, the V gene TRBV27; 8 bases are shared with TRBD1. With 7 bases clipped from V and 5 bases from J, the junction kept 10 bases outside the gene matches. The CDR3 has 14 residues. Germline lookup yields CDR1 MNHEY and CDR2 SMNVEV (reference sequence). Here the CDR3 DNA reads TGTGCCAGCACCCAACGGACAGGGTTCGACGAGCAGTACTTC. It codes for CASTQRTGFDEQYF.

V gene TRBV5-5 combines with J gene TRBJ2-7; 7 bases fit TRBD2. The CDR3 sequence is 15 residues long. V dropped 0 bases and J dropped 0; count of bases not matched to a gene: 3. Germline V gives CDR1 SGHKS, CDR2 YYEKEE (reference sequence). The CDR3 DNA reads as TGTGCCAGCAGCTTGGTCGGGGGGACCTCCTACGAGCAGTACTTC. Amino acids: CASSLVGGTSYEQYF.